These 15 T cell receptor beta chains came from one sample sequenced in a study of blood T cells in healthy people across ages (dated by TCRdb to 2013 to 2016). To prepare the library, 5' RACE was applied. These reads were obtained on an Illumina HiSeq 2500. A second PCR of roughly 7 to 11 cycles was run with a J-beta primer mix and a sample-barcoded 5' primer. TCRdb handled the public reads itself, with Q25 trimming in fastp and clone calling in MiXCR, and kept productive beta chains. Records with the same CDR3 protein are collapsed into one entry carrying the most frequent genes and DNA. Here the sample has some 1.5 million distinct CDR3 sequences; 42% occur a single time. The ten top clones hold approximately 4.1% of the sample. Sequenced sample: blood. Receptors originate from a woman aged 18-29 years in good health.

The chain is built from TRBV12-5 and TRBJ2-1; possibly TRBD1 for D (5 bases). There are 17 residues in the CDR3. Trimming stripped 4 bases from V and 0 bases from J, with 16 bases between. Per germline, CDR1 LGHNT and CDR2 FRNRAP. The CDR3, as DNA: TGTGCTAGTGGTTCTTCGAACTGGGGCCACTCCTACAATGAGCAGTTCTTC. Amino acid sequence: CASGSSNWGHSYNEQFF.

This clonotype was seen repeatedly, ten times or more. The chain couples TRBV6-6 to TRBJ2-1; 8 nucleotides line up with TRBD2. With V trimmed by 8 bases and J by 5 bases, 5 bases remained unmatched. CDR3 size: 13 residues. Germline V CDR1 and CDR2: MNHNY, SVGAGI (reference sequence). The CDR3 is CASQRESHNEQFF. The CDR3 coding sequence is TGTGCCAGCCAGCGGGAGTCCCACAATGAGCAGTTCTTC.

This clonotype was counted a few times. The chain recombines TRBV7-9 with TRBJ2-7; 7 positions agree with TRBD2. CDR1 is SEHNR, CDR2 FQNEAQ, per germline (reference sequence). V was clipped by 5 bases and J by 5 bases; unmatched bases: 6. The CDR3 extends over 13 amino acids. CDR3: CASSRTGTNEQYF. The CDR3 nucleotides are TGTGCCAGCAGCCGTACTGGGACTAACGAGCAGTACTTC.

Here the CDR3 reads CASSEWAGYGYTF. The CDR3 bases are TGTGCCAGCAGTGAATGGGCCGGCTATGGCTACACCTTC. V gene TRBV6-1 combines with J gene TRBJ1-2, with D uncertain. The CDR3 extends over 13 amino acids. V was clipped by 2 bases and J by 4 bases, with 8 bases between them. From germline, CDR1 is MNHNS and CDR2 SASEGT.

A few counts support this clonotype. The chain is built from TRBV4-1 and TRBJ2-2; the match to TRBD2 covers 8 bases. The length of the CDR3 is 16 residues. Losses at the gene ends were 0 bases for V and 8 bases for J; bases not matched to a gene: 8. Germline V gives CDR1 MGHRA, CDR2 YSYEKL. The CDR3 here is CASSQDQLAGSGELFF. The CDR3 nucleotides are TGCGCCAGCAGCCAAGATCAGCTAGCGGGTAGTGGGGAGCTGTTTTTT.

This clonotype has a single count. As DNA, the CDR3 is TGCAGCGTTGCTTTACGGTGGAACACTGAAGCTTTCTTT. Protein product: CSVALRWNTEAFF. The chain recombines TRBV29-1 with TRBJ1-1; D not resolved. This CDR3 has 13 residues. Germline V gene lookup returns CDR1 SQVTM and CDR2 ANQGSEA. V was trimmed by 4 bases and J by 1 base, leaving 10 bases between them.

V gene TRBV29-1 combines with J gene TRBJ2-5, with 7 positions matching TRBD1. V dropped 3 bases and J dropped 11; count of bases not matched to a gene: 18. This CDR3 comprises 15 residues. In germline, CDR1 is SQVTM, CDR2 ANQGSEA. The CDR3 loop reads CSVDDLGQNYNEQYF. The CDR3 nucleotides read TGCAGCGTTGATGACTTGGGACAGAATTACAATGAGCAGTACTTC.

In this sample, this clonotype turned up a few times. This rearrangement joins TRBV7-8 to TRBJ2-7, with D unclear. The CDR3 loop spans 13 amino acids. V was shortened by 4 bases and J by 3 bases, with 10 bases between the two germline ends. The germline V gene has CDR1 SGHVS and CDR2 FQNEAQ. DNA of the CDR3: TGTGCCAGCAGCTCCTTGTGGATCTACGAGCAGTACTTC. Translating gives CASSSLWIYEQYF.

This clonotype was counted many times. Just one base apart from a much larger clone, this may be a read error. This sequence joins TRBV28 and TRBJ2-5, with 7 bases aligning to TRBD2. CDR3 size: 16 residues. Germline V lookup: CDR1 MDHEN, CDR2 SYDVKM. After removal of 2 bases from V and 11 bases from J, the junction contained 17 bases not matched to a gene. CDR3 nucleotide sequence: TGTGCCAGCAGTTTAGGCCCTAGCGGCACCCACAATGAGCAGTACTTC. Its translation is CASSLGPSGTHNEQYF.

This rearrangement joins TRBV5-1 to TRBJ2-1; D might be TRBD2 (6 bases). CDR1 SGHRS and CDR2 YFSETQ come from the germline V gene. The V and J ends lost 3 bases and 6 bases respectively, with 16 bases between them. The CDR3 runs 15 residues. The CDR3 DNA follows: TGCGCCAGCAGCTCTGGGGGGACTTACGGCAATGAGCAGTTCTTC. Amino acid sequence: CASSSGGTYGNEQFF.

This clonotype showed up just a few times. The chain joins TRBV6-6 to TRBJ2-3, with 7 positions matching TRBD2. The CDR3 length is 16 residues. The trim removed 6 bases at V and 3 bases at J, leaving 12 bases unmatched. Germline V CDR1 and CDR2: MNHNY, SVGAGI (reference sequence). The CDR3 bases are TGTGCCAGCAGCCCATACTTGGGGGGAGGGACAGATACGCAGTATTTT. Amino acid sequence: CASSPYLGGGTDTQYF.

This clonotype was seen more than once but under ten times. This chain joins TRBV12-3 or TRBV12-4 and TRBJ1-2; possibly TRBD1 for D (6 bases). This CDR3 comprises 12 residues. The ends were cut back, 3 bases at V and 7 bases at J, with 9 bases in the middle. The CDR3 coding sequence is TGTGCCAGCAGTTTCGCAGGGGTTGGCTACACCTTC. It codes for CASSFAGVGYTF.

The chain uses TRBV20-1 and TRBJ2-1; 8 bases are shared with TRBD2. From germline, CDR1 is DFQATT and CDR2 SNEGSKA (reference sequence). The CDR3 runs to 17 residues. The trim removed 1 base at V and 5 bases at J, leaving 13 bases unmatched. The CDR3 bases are TGCAGTGCTAGAGTTGTTGCGGGAGGTGGTCTGGACAATGAGCAGTTCTTC. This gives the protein CSARVVAGGGLDNEQFF.

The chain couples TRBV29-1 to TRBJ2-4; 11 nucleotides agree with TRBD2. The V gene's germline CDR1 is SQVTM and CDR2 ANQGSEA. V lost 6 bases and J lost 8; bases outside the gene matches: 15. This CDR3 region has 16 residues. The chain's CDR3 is CSVTPVAGGPGYIQYF. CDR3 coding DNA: TGCAGCGTGACCCCCGTAGCGGGAGGGCCGGGATACATTCAGTACTTC.

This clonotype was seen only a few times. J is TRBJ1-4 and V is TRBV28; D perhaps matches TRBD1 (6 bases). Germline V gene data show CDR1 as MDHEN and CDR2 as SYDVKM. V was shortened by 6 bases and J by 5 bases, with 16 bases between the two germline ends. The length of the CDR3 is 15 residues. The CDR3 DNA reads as TGTGCCAGCAGGCCTGCAGGGGCGATAAATGAAAAACTGTTTTTT. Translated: CASRPAGAINEKLFF.